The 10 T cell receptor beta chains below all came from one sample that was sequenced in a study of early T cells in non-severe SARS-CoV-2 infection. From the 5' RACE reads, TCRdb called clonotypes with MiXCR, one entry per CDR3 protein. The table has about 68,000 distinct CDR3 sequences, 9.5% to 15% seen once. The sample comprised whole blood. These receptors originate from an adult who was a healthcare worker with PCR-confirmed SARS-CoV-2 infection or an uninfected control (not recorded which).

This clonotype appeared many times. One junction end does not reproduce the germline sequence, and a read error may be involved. The CDR3 sequence is CSARGPNRGDQPQHF. DNA for the CDR3: TGCAGTGCCAGAGGGCCCAACAGGGGAGATCAGCCCCAGCATTTT. The chain joins TRBV20-1 to TRBJ1-5; TRBD1 aligns across 7 bases. The CDR3 is 15 amino acids. Looked up from germline, CDR1 is DFQATT and CDR2 is SNEGSKA (reference sequence).

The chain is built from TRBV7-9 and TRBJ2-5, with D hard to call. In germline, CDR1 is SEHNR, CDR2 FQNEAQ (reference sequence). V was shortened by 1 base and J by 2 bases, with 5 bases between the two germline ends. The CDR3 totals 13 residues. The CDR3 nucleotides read TGTGCCAGCAGCTTAGAACAGCAAGAGACCCAGTACTTC. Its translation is CASSLEQQETQYF. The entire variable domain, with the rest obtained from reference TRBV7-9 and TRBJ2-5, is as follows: DTGVSQNPRHKITKRGQNVTFRCDPISEHNRLYWYRQTLGQGPEFLTYFQNEAQLEKSRLLSDRFSAERPKGSFSTLEIQRTEQGDSAMYLCASSLEQQETQYFGPGTRLLVL.

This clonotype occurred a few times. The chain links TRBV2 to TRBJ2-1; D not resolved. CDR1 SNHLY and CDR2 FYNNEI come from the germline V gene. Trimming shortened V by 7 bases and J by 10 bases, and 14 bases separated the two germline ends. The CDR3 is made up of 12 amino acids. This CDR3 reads CASTPSPLEQFF. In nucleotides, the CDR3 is TGTGCCAGCACCCCCAGCCCTTTGGAGCAGTTCTTC.

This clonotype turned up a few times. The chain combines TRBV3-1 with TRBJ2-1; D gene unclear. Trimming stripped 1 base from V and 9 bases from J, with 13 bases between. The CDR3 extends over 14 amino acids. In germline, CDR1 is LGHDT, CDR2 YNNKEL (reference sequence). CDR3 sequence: CASSQASPFGEQFF. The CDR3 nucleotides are TGTGCCAGCAGCCAAGCGTCCCCCTTCGGTGAGCAGTTCTTC.

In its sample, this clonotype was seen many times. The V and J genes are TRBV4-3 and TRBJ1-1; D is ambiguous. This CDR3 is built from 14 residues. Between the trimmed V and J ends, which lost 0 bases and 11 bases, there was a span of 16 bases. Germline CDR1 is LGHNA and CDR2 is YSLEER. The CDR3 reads CASSQDSWRGWAFF. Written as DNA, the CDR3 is TGCGCCAGCAGCCAAGATTCTTGGCGGGGTTGGGCTTTCTTT.

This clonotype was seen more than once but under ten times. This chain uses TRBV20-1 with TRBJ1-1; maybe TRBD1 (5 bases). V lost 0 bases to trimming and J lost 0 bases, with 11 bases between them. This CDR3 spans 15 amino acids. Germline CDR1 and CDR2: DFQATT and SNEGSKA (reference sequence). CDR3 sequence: CSARDLRGLNTEAFF. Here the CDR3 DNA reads TGCAGTGCTAGAGATCTGAGGGGCTTGAACACTGAAGCTTTCTTT.

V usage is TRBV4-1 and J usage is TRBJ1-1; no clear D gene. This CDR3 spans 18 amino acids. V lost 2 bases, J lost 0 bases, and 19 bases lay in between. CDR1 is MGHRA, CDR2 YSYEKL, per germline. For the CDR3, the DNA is TGCGCCAGCAGCCAATATGAGGGCAGGCTCCTCGTGAACACTGAAGCTTTCTTT. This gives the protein CASSQYEGRLLVNTEAFF.

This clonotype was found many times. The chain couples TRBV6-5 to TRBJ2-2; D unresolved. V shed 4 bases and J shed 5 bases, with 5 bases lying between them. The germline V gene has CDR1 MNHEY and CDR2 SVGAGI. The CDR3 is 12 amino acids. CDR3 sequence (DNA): TGTGCCAGCAGTTCCACAACCGGGGAGCTGTTTTTT. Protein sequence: CASSSTTGELFF.

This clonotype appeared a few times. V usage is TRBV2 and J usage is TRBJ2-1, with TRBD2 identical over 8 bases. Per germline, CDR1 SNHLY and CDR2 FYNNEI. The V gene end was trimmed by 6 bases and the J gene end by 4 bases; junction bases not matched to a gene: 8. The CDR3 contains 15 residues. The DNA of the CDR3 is TGTGCCAGCAGGGCCGGGGGGGCCTGGTACAATGAGCAGTTCTTC. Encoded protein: CASRAGGAWYNEQFF.

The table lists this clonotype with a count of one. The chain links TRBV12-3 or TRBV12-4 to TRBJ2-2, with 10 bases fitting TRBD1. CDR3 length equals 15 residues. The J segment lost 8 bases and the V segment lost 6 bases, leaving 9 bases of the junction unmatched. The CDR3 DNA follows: TGTGCCAGCAGAGCCGGGACAGGGGTTAGGGGGGAGCTGTTTTTT. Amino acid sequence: CASRAGTGVRGELFF.